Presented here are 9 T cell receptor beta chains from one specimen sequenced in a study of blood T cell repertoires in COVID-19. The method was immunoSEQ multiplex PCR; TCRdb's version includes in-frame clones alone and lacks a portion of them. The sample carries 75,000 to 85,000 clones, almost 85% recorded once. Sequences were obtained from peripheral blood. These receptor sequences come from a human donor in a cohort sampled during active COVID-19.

This CDR3 reads CASSSLAGDTQYF. The CDR3 DNA follows: TGCGCCAGCAGCTCCTTAGCTGGCGATACGCAGTATTTT. The V and J genes are TRBV5-1 and TRBJ2-3; D ambiguous. Between the trimmed V and J ends, which lost 3 bases and 6 bases, there was a span of 11 bases. Germline values: CDR1 SGHRS, CDR2 YFSETQ. The CDR3 runs to 13 residues. Full variable domain (missing parts from reference TRBV5-1 and TRBJ2-3): KAGVTQTPRYLIKTRGQQVTLSCSPISGHRSVSWYQQTPGQGLQFLFEYFSETQRNKGNFPGRFSGRQFSNSRSEMNVSTLELGDSALYLCASSSLAGDTQYFGPGTRLTVL.

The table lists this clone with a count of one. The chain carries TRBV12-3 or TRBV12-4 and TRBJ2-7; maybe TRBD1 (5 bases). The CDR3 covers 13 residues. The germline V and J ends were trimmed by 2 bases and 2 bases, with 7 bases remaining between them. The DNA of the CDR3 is TGTGCCAGCAGTTTAATGACAGCCTACGAGCAGTACTTC. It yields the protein CASSLMTAYEQYF.

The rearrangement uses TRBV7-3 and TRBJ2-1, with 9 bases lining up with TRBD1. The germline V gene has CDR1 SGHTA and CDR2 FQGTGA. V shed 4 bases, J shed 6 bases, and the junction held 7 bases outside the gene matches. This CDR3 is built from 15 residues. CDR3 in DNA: TGTGCCAGCAGCTCCCAACAGGGGGCGGTCAATGAGCAGTTCTTC. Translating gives CASSSQQGAVNEQFF.

The CDR3 is CANPGGGPEAFF. CDR3 bases: TGTGCCAACCCTGGCGGGGGCCCTGAAGCTTTCTTT. The chain couples TRBV6-4 to TRBJ1-1, with D perhaps TRBD1 (6 bases). Germline V gives CDR1 MRHNA, CDR2 SNTAGT. Trimming stripped 10 bases from V and 6 bases from J, with 15 bases between. The CDR3 extends over 12 amino acids.

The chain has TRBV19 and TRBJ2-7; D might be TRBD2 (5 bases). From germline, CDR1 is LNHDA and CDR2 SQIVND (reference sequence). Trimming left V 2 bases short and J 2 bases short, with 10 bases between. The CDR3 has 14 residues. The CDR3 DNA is TGTGCCAGTAGTATACCGGGATATACCTACGAGCAGTACTTC. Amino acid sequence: CASSIPGYTYEQYF. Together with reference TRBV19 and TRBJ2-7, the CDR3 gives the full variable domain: DGGITQSPKYLFRKEGQNVTLSCEQNLNHDAMYWYRQDPGQGLRLIYYSQIVNDFQKGDIAEGYSVSREKKESFPLTVTSAQKNPTAFYLCASSIPGYTYEQYFGPGTRLTVT.

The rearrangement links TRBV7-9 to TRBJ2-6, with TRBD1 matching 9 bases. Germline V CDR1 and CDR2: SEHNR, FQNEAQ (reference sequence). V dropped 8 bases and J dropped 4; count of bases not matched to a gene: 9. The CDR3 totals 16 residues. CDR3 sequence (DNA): TGTGCCAGCCTAGGGACAGGGCCCCCCGGGGCCAACGTCCTGACTTTC. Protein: CASLGTGPPGANVLTF.

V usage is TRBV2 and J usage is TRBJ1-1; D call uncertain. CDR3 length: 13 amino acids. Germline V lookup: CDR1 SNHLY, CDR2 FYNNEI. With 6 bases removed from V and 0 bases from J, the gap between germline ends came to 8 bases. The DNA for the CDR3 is TGTGCCAGCAGCCCATCCCTGAACACTGAAGCTTTCTTT. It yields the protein CASSPSLNTEAFF.

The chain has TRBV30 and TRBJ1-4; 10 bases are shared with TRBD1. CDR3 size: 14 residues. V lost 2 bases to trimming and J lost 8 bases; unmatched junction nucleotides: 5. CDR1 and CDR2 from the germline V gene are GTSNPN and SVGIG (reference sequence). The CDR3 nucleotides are TGTGCCTGGAGTTTGGACAGGGGGGGCGAAAAACTGTTTTTT. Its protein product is CAWSLDRGGEKLFF. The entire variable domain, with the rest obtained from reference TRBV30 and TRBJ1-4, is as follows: SQTIHQWPATLVQPVGSPLSLECTVEGTSNPNLYWYRQAAGRGLQLLFYSVGIGQISSEVPQNLSASRPQDRQFILSSKKLLLSDSGFYLCAWSLDRGGEKLFFGSGTQLSVL.

The CDR3 DNA reads TGTGCCAGCAGCGTAGGATTTCCGGGGGGGTTCTACAATGAGCAGTTCTTC. Amino acids: CASSVGFPGGFYNEQFF. The gene calls are TRBV9 and TRBJ2-1; 8 nucleotides agree with TRBD2. CDR1 and CDR2 from the germline V gene are SGDLS and YYNGEE. The CDR3 has 17 residues. After removal of 0 bases from V and 3 bases from J, the junction contained 8 bases not matched to a gene.